This T cell receptor (beta chain) was profiled in a study of regulatory T cells in long-lasting Graves disease. Time point: newly diagnosed GD, antithyroid drugs for less than 3 months. From PBMCs, RNA was extracted and then used to make the TCR library. Arm-PCR of CDR3 regions and iRepertoire HTBI primers were used to build TCR beta libraries. One entry per CDR3 protein results from TCRdb running MiXCR on the multiplex PCR reads. The repertoire holds around 480,000 distinct CDR3 sequences, with roughly a sixth as singletons. Trimming left V 6 bases short and J 8 bases short, with 10 bases between. This CDR3 spans 10 amino acids. Germline values: CDR1 DFQATT, CDR2 SNEGSKA (reference sequence). The sample holds many counts of this clonotype. In addition, the sample was reused for a study of T cells in Graves' hyperthyroidism and ophthalmopathy. That publication notes: During a first-round RT-PCR of the TCR CDR3, the HTBI primer set was used. From stable hyperthyroidism, ophthalmopathy was set apart by a 13 V-J model.

Sequenced material: peripheral blood mononuclear cells (PBMCs), taken at new diagnosis, from a patient treated with antithyroid drugs. The clonotype originates from a woman in her forties or fifties with Graves disease. The chain recombines TRBV20-1 with TRBJ1-1; the D is unclear. The CDR3 sequence: CSAVGGEAFF. CDR3 sequence (DNA): TGCAGTGCCGTGGGAGGGGAAGCTTTCTTT.